The 9 T cell receptor beta chains presented below share a single source sample, sequenced in a study of a mutant IDH1 vaccine in newly diagnosed glioma. The antigens for these receptors are not known. Time point defined: week 47, end of study. All doses held 300 ug of mutant IDH1 20-mer peptide, with topical imiquimod. Profiled with immunoSEQ multiplex PCR; TCRdb holds only in-frame clones, not every one. In the table there are 35,000 to 45,000 clones, 65% to 80% of which are singletons. Sequences were derived from PBMCs, sampled from a glioma patient whose treatment included an IDH1 peptide vaccine. Source of these receptors: a man aged 35 to 55 with glioma.

The rearrangement links TRBV29-1 to TRBJ1-2, with D possibly being TRBD1 (6 bases). The CDR3 has 14 amino acids. Trimming took off 1 base at V and 7 bases at J, with 16 bases between the two ends. The germline V gene encodes CDR1 SQVTM and CDR2 ANQGSEA. CDR3 sequence (DNA): TGCAGCGTTGAAGGGTTTGCAGGGGCGGGTGGCTACACCTTC. Encoded protein: CSVEGFAGAGGYTF.

The genes are TRBV19 and TRBJ1-2; possible D gene TRBD1, 5 bases. Germline V gene data show CDR1 as LNHDA and CDR2 as SQIVND (reference sequence). This CDR3 is built from 11 residues. V gave up 10 bases and J gave up 7 bases, with 13 bases separating them. The CDR3 sequence: CATSRAGGYTF. The CDR3 DNA reads as TGTGCCACCAGCAGGGCCGGTGGCTACACCTTC. The full variable domain, in which reference TRBV19 and TRBJ1-2 provide the parts outside the CDR3, is DGGITQSPKYLFRKEGQNVTLSCEQNLNHDAMYWYRQDPGQGLRLIYYSQIVNDFQKGDIAEGYSVSREKKESFPLTVTSAQKNPTAFYLCATSRAGGYTFGSGTRLTVV.

This clone was observed a handful of times. This chain links TRBV27 with TRBJ1-3, with a tentative D call TRBD1 (5 bases). CDR3 size: 16 residues. Germline assignment: CDR1 MNHEY and CDR2 SMNVEV (reference sequence). The V end lost 6 bases, the J end lost 0 bases, and 15 bases lay between the germline ends. In DNA, the CDR3 is TGTGCCAGCAGCAACGGAGGGGCCTACTCTGGAAACACCATATATTTT. Amino acid sequence: CASSNGGAYSGNTIYF.

This clone was counted a few times. The rearrangement uses TRBV7-2 and TRBJ2-5; D ambiguous. Trimming removed 1 base from V and 2 bases from J, with 5 bases in between. Per germline, CDR1 SGHTA and CDR2 FQGNSA. CDR3 length equals 13 residues. The CDR3 spells CASSLGPQETQYF. The CDR3, as DNA: TGTGCCAGCAGCTTAGGACCACAAGAGACCCAGTACTTC.

This clone was seen a few times. The V and J genes are TRBV5-6 and TRBJ1-2, with 9 nucleotides matching TRBD1. After removal of 4 bases from V and 5 bases from J, the junction contained 3 bases not matched to a gene. CDR3 length equals 13 residues. The V gene's germline CDR1 is SGHDT and CDR2 YYEEEE. CDR3 sequence (DNA): TGTGCCAGCAGCAAGGACAGGGGATATGGCTACACCTTC. Its protein product is CASSKDRGYGYTF.

The chain uses TRBV6-1 and TRBJ1-3; D perhaps matches TRBD1 (5 bases). Germline V gives CDR1 MNHNS, CDR2 SASEGT. CDR3 length: 17 amino acids. Trimming stripped 4 bases from V and 4 bases from J, with 20 bases between. The CDR3 spells CASSAFGAGNEGNTIYF. The CDR3 coding sequence is TGTGCCAGCAGTGCTTTTGGGGCAGGGAACGAGGGAAACACCATATATTTT.

The V and J genes are TRBV29-1 and TRBJ1-2; tentatively, D is TRBD1 (5 bases). Germline assignment: CDR1 SQVTM and CDR2 ANQGSEA. V lost 3 bases to trimming and J lost 6 bases, with 14 bases between them. The CDR3 length is 13 residues. CDR3 protein: CSVDRQGGNGYTF. The CDR3 DNA sequence: TGCAGCGTTGATCGCCAGGGTGGGAATGGCTACACCTTC.

This clone was observed a handful of times. The chain is built from TRBV27 and TRBJ2-1; TRBD1 agrees at 8 bases. Germline assignment: CDR1 MNHEY and CDR2 SMNVEV (reference sequence). CDR3 length: 17 amino acids. V lost 3 bases to trimming and J lost 5 bases; unmatched junction nucleotides: 12. Here the CDR3 reads CASSFGVWQGADNEQFF. CDR3 sequence (DNA): TGTGCCAGCAGTTTCGGTGTTTGGCAGGGGGCGGACAATGAGCAGTTCTTC.

The CDR3 bases are TGTGCCAGTAGTCGGCGGGGCGGAGGGAACACTGAAGCTTTCTTT. It specifies CASSRRGGGNTEAFF. The V call is TRBV19, the J call TRBJ1-1; the D gene is possibly TRBD1 (5 bases). CDR3 size: 15 residues. CDR1 is LNHDA, CDR2 SQIVND, per germline (reference sequence). The V and J ends lost 5 bases and 1 base respectively, with 14 bases between them.